Each of the 14 T cell receptor beta chains below was sequenced from the same sample in a study of cytomegalovirus exposure and HLA in healthy donors. With 60 Vbeta and 13 Jbeta primers, the PCR was carried out. The data were produced by immunoSEQ multiplex PCR, yet TCRdb's version contains in-frame clones alone and is incomplete. The table shows some 170,000 clones, with 75% to 80% occurring only once. Material: PBMCs. Receptor source: a man aged 35-49 years in good health and CMV-seropositive.

The chain couples TRBV4-1 to TRBJ1-2; perhaps TRBD1 as D (6 bases). Germline assignment: CDR1 MGHRA and CDR2 YSYEKL. CDR3 length equals 18 residues. V was trimmed by 0 bases and J by 4 bases, leaving 21 bases between them. CDR3: CASSQDGLAGTRFYGYTF. The CDR3 region has the DNA TGCGCCAGCAGCCAAGATGGACTTGCTGGGACAAGATTCTATGGCTACACCTTC.

As regards this clone: Germline and junction disagree at one end, which may indicate a read error. V gene TRBV7-9 combines with J gene TRBJ1-2; 9 bases line up with TRBD1. From germline, CDR1 is SEHNR and CDR2 FQNEAQ (reference sequence). The CDR3 extends over 15 amino acids. CDR3 region: CSSSPGQGPIFGYTF. The CDR3, as DNA: TGTTCCAGCAGCCCTGGACAGGGGCCTATCTTTGGCTACACCTTC. Complete variable domain (other parts from reference TRBV7-9 and TRBJ1-2): DTGVSQNPRHKITKRGQNVTFRCDPISEHNRLYWYRQTLGQGPEFLTYFQNEAQLEKSRLLSDRFSAERPKGSFSTLEIQRTEQGDSAMYLCSSSPGQGPIFGYTFGSGTRLTVV.

The rearrangement uses TRBV6-5 and TRBJ2-1, with 11 bases aligning to TRBD1. Looked up from germline, CDR1 is MNHEY and CDR2 is SVGAGI. The junction had 7 bases not matched to a gene; V was cut back by 6 bases and J by 9 bases. The CDR3 has 14 amino acids. This CDR3 reads CASRGQGVFGEQFF. The CDR3 DNA reads as TGTGCCAGCAGGGGACAGGGGGTTTTCGGTGAGCAGTTCTTC.

The rearrangement links TRBV28 to TRBJ2-7; 10 bases fit TRBD1. V lost 8 bases and J lost 3; bases outside the gene matches: 1. The CDR3 sequence is 12 residues long. Germline loops: CDR1 MDHEN, CDR2 SYDVKM. The CDR3 spells CASGTGVYEQYF. The CDR3 nucleotides are TGTGCCAGCGGGACAGGGGTCTACGAGCAGTACTTC.

The V gene is TRBV7-2, the J gene TRBJ2-4, with 7 bases that match TRBD2. J lost 6 bases, V lost 2 bases, and 7 bases had no gene match. CDR3 size: 15 residues. Germline V gene lookup returns CDR1 SGHTA and CDR2 FQGNSA. CDR3 protein: CASSLSGTAGNIQYF. In DNA form, the CDR3 reads TGTGCCAGCAGCTTAAGCGGGACGGCGGGAAACATTCAGTACTTC.

Turning to this clone: One end of the junction varies from germline; a read error may be responsible. The V and J genes are TRBV4-2 and TRBJ2-4; D ambiguous. The V gene's germline CDR1 is LGHNA and CDR2 YNFKEQ. CDR3 length: 18 amino acids. The CDR3 DNA is TGTGCCAGCAGCCAAATCCAGCCCCCTGACGTTGCCAAAAACAGTCAGTACTTC. This codes for CASSQIQPPDVAKNSQYF.

The chain joins TRBV19 to TRBJ2-3; TRBD2 matches 12 bases. CDR3 length equals 19 residues. Germline loops: CDR1 LNHDA, CDR2 SQIVND (reference sequence). Trimming took 4 bases from V and 7 from J; bases not matched to a gene: 18. The chain's CDR3 is CASSTGLAGGSIWRYTQYF. In DNA form, the CDR3 reads TGTGCCAGTAGTACGGGGCTAGCGGGAGGGTCTATATGGCGGTATACGCAGTATTTT.

The table lists this clone with a count of one. Here the CDR3 DNA reads TGTGCCGCGAAGGAGGGGATTAGCTCTGGGGCCAACGTCCTGACTTTC. Translation gives CAAKEGISSGANVLTF. The chain links TRBV10-3 to TRBJ2-6; TRBD2 is a possible D gene (6 bases). The germline CDR1 and CDR2 sequences are ENHRY and SYGVKD. This CDR3 is built from 16 residues. Trimming left V 11 bases short and J 0 bases short, with 17 bases between.

V is TRBV5-8 and J is TRBJ2-7; tentatively, D is TRBD2 (5 bases). V lost 10 bases, J lost 5 bases, and 16 bases lay in between. The CDR3 has 12 residues. Per germline, CDR1 SGHTS and CDR2 YDEGEE. CDR3: CACTRVSDEQYF. The CDR3 coding sequence is TGTGCCTGTACGAGGGTTAGCGACGAGCAGTACTTC. The full variable domain, rest sourced from reference TRBV5-8 and TRBJ2-7, is EAGVTQSPTHLIKTRGQQATLRCSPISGHTSVYWYQQALGLGLQFLLWYDEGEERNRGNFPPRFSGRQFPNYSSELNVNALELEDSALYLCACTRVSDEQYFGPGTRLTVT.

The chain employs TRBV5-1 and TRBJ1-1, with 8 bases matching TRBD1. Losses at the gene ends were 0 bases for V and 11 bases for J; bases not matched to a gene: 9. Germline V CDR1 and CDR2: SGHRS, YFSETQ. The CDR3 has 14 amino acids. This CDR3 is CASSLAGTGLDAFF. The CDR3 bases are TGCGCCAGCAGCTTGGCCGGGACAGGCTTGGACGCTTTCTTT.

The chain uses TRBV28 and TRBJ1-2; possibly TRBD1 for D (5 bases). V was pared by 2 bases and J by 8 bases, with 15 bases between. Germline loops: CDR1 MDHEN, CDR2 SYDVKM. The CDR3 extends over 14 amino acids. The CDR3 protein is CASSLGTAGGGYTF. The CDR3 coding sequence is TGTGCCAGCAGTTTAGGGACGGCGGGAGGAGGCTACACCTTC.

The chain is built from TRBV23-1 and TRBJ2-7; 7 positions match TRBD1. TRBV23-1 is an ORF, with its function uncertain. The V gene end was trimmed by 3 bases and the J gene end by 5 bases; junction bases not matched to a gene: 7. The CDR3 contains 14 residues. This chain's CDR3 is CASSHDRAMHEQYF. As DNA, the CDR3 is TGCGCCAGCAGTCACGACAGGGCAATGCACGAGCAGTACTTC.

The chain combines TRBV28 with TRBJ2-5; TRBD2 matches 8 bases. The germline gives CDR1 MDHEN, CDR2 SYDVKM. The CDR3 has 13 residues. The CDR3 DNA sequence: TGTGTCTCGGGGGGGGGCGGACGAGAGACCCAGTACTTC. This gives the protein CVSGGGGRETQYF.

The genes are TRBV5-1 and TRBJ2-7, with D possibly being TRBD2 (6 bases). CDR3 length: 14 amino acids. V was trimmed by 3 bases and J by 2 bases, leaving 12 bases between them. From germline, CDR1 is SGHRS and CDR2 YFSETQ. This chain's CDR3 is CASSYSAGPYEQYF. CDR3 DNA: TGCGCCAGCAGCTACTCGGCGGGGCCCTACGAGCAGTACTTC.